The rows below give T cell receptor beta chains drawn from one sample of a study of blood T cell repertoires in COVID-19. Sequencing was performed with immunoSEQ multiplex PCR; in TCRdb, only in-frame clones are kept and a portion is missing. In the table there are more than 200,000 clones, about 85% of which are singletons. The sample comprised peripheral blood. The receptors come from a woman over 75 with acute or convalescent COVID-19. Both conserved end residues are part of each CDR3. A D gene is named only where the DNA matches it firmly. Where a row states a size, it is once, few, many or the class of an expanded clone; other rows omit it.

>TRBV10-1|.|TRBJ2-7|.
CASSEAGQRDEQYF
TGCGCCAGCAGTGAGGCAGGGCAGCGGGACGAGCAGTACTTC
>TRBV7-2|.|TRBJ1-2|few
CASSLASGAYGYTF
TGTGCCAGCAGCTTGGCATCAGGTGCCTATGGCTACACCTTC
>TRBV27|TRBD1|TRBJ2-7|.
CASSLGQGGAYEQYF
TGTGCCAGCAGCCTAGGACAGGGTGGGGCCTACGAGCAGTACTTC
>TRBV27|.|TRBJ1-2|.
CATRGGLRYTF
TGTGCCACCCGGGGGGGGTTGCGCTACACCTTC
>TRBV7-8|.|TRBJ1-6|.
CASSSVDYNSPLHF
TGTGCCAGCAGCTCCGTAGACTACAATTCACCCCTCCACTTT
>TRBV19|TRBD1|TRBJ1-5|.
CASSIARDRDQPQHF
TGTGCCAGTAGTATAGCCCGGGACAGAGATCAGCCCCAGCATTTT
>TRBV7-6|TRBD1|TRBJ1-1|.
CASSPLGTGVLAFF
TGTGCCAGCAGCCCCCTGGGAACAGGGGTTTTAGCTTTCTTT
>TRBV2|.|TRBJ1-4|.
CASSEGGPGEKLFF
TGTGCCAGCAGCGAGGGGGGGCCGGGTGAAAAACTGTTTTTT
>TRBV7-2|TRBD1|TRBJ2-2|.
CASRLRGRTTGELFF
TGTGCCAGCAGATTAAGGGGGCGAACCACCGGGGAGCTGTTTTTT
>TRBV24-1|TRBD1|TRBJ2-5|.
CATSETTGTKETQYF
TGTGCCACCAGTGAAACGACAGGGACGAAAGAGACCCAGTACTTC
>TRBV15|.|TRBJ2-7|.
CATSLRASYEQYF
TGTGCCACCAGCCTACGAGCCTCCTACGAGCAGTACTTC
>TRBV16|.|TRBJ1-3|.
CASSPGTFSGNTIYF
TGTGCCAGCAGCCCCGGGACTTTCTCTGGAAACACCATATATTTT
>TRBV7-2|.|TRBJ1-3|.
CASSLSHPSSGNTIYF
TGTGCCAGCAGCTTGAGTCACCCGAGCTCTGGAAACACCATATATTTT
>TRBV5-6|.|TRBJ2-2|.
CASSVGGGLTGELFF
TGTGCCAGCAGCGTCGGTGGGGGCCTAACCGGGGAGCTGTTTTTT
>TRBV27|.|TRBJ1-2|once
CASSLRRANYGYTF
TGTGCCAGCAGTTTACGCCGAGCTAACTATGGCTACACCTTC
>TRBV10-3|.|TRBJ1-2|few
CAISAMGEDYGYTF
TGTGCCATCAGTGCTATGGGGGAGGACTATGGCTACACCTTC
>TRBV5-1|TRBD1|TRBJ2-7|.
CASSITGAAYEQYF
TGCGCCAGCAGCATCACAGGGGCCGCCTACGAGCAGTACTTC
>TRBV27|TRBD1|TRBJ2-3|.
CASSLRTGGTDTQYF
TGTGCCAGCAGTCTACGCACAGGGGGCACAGATACGCAGTATTTT
>TRBV5-1|TRBD1|TRBJ1-6|.
CASSQYRGDNSPLHF
TGCGCCAGCAGCCAATACAGGGGTGATAATTCACCCCTCCACTTT
>TRBV7-8|.|TRBJ1-4|.
CASSPLGGGPATNEKLFF
TGTGCCAGCAGCCCCCTAGGGGGGGGACCCGCAACTAATGAAAAACTGTTTTTT
>TRBV7-3|.|TRBJ2-3|.
CASSSSYTDTQYF
TGTGCCAGCAGCTCCTCTTATACAGATACGCAGTATTTT
>TRBV29-1|.|TRBJ2-2|.
CSVARQGNTGELFF
TGCAGCGTTGCACGGCAGGGGAACACCGGGGAGCTGTTTTTT
>TRBV11-2|.|TRBJ2-3|.
CASSLAGEKNTQYF
TGTGCCAGCAGCTTAGCAGGGGAGAAGAATACGCAGTATTTT
>TRBV5-8|TRBD1|TRBJ2-3|.
CASSYDRGQTDTQYF
TGTGCCAGCAGCTACGACAGGGGGCAGACAGATACGCAGTATTTT
>TRBV5-5|.|TRBJ1-2|.
CASSQQDYGYTF
TGTGCCAGCAGCCAACAGGACTATGGCTACACCTTC
>TRBV7-9|.|TRBJ1-2|.
CASSFQGSVGYTF
TGTGCCAGCAGTTTTCAGGGGTCGGTAGGATACACCTTC
>TRBV28|TRBD2|TRBJ2-7|once
CASSFGTSGRGEQYF
TGTGCCAGCAGTTTCGGGACTAGCGGGAGAGGTGAGCAGTACTTC
>TRBV30|TRBD1|TRBJ1-1|few
CAWGTGRNTEAFF
TGTGCCTGGGGGACAGGCAGGAACACTGAAGCTTTCTTT
>TRBV5-1|TRBD1|TRBJ1-2|once
CASSLEGGRANYGYTF
TGCGCCAGCAGCTTGGAAGGGGGCAGGGCTAACTATGGCTACACCTTC